These 2 T cell receptor beta chains came from one sample sequenced in a study of PD-1 blockade in classical Hodgkin lymphoma. Specified time point: cycle 4 day 1 (C4D1), after six to seven weeks of nivolumab. Relapse after autologous stem cell transplantation occurred in every patient, and brentuximab vedotin exposure varied. Measured with immunoSEQ multiplex PCR; TCRdb has only the in-frame clones, and not every one. Among tens of thousands of clones listed, about 89% were seen once. This specimen consisted of peripheral blood mononuclear cells (PBMCs), obtained before the fourth cycle of nivolumab. The receptors originated from a human donor with classical Hodgkin lymphoma.

The gene calls are TRBV27 and TRBJ1-2; TRBD1 agrees at 7 bases. Germline V lookup: CDR1 MNHEY, CDR2 SMNVEV (reference sequence). This CDR3 is 15 amino acids long. J lost 6 bases, V lost 7 bases, and 14 bases had no gene match. The CDR3 region is CASTPDMTGPDGYTF. CDR3 DNA sequence: TGTGCCAGCACCCCTGACATGACAGGGCCGGATGGCTACACCTTC.

The chain links TRBV6-1 to TRBJ2-5, with 7 bases matching TRBD2. The CDR3 extends over 14 amino acids. Germline CDR1 MNHNS, CDR2 SASEGT. V shed 6 bases and J 2 bases; nucleotides not matched to a gene: 6. The CDR3 sequence is CASSLSGRQETQYF. CDR3 sequence (DNA): TGTGCCAGCAGCCTATCCGGGAGGCAAGAGACCCAGTACTTC.